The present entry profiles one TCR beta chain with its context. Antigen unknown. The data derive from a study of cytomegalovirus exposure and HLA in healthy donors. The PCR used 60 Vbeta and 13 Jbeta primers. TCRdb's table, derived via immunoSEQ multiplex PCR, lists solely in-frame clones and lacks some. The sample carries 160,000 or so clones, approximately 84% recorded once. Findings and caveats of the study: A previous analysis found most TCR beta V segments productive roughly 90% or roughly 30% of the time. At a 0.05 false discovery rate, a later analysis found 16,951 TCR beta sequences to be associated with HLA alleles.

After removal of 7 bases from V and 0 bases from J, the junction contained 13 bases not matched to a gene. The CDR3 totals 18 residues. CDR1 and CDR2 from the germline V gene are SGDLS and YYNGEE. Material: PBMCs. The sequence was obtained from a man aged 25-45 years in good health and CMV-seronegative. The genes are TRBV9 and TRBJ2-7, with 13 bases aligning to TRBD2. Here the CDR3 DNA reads TGTGCCAGCTCCAACCCGGCCGGGACTAGCGGGGCCTCCTACGAGCAGTACTTC. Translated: CASSNPAGTSGASYEQYF.